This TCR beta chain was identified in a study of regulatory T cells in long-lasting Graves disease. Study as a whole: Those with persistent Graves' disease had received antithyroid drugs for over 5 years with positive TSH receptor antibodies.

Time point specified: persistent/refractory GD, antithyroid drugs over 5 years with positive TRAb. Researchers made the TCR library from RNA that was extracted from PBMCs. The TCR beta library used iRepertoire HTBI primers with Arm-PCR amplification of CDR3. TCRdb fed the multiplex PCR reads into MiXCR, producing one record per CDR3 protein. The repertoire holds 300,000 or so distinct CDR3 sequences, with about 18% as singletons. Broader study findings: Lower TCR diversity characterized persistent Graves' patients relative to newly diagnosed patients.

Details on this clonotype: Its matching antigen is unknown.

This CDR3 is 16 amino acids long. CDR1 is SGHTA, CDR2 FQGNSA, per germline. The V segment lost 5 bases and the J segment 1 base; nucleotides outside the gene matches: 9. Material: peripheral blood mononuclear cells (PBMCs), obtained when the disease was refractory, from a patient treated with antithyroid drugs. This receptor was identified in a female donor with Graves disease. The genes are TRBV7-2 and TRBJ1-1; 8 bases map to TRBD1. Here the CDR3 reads CASSTDRGLRNTEAFF. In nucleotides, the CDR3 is TGTGCCAGCAGCACCGACAGGGGTCTAAGGAACACTGAAGCTTTCTTT.